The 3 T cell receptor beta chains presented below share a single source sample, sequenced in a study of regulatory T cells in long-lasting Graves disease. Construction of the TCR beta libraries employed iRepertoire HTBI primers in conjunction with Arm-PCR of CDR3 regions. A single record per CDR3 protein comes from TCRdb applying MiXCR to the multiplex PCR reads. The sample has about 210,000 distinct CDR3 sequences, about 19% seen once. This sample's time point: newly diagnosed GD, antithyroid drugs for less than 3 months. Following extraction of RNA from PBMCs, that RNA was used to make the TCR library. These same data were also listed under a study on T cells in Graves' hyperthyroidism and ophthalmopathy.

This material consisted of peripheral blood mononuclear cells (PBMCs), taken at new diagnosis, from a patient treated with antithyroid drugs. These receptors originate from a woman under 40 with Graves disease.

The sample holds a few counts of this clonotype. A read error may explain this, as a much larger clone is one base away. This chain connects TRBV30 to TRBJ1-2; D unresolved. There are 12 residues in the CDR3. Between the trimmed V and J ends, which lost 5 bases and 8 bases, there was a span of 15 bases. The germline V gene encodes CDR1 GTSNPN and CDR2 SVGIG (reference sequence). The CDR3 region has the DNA TGTGCCTGGGGCTTGGATGTGCGGGGCTACACCTTC. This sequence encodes CAWGLDVRGYTF.

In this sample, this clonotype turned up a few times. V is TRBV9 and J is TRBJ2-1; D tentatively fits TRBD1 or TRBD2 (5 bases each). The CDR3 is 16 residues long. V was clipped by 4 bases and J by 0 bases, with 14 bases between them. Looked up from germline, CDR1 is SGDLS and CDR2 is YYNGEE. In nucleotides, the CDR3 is TGTGCCAGCAGCTTGGGGCGGGTCAGCTCCTACAATGAGCAGTTCTTC. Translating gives CASSLGRVSSYNEQFF.

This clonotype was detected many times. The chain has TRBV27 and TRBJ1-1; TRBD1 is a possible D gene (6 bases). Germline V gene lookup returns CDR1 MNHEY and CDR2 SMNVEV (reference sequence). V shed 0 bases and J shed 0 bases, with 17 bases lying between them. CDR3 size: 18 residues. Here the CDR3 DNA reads TGTGCCAGCAGTTTATCCACCCGACAGGCCGCCGTGAACACTGAAGCTTTCTTT. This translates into CASSLSTRQAAVNTEAFF.